These 17 T cell receptor beta chains share one sample of origin, sequenced in a study of T cell responses to AZD1222 COVID-19 vaccine. Data came from immunoSEQ multiplex PCR; TCRdb stores just in-frame clones and leaves some out. The table lists 130,000 to 150,000 clones, approximately 78% of them singletons, with less than 5% in the top ten. Sequencing used peripheral blood, obtained on day 0 of MenACWY control vaccination. All receptors derive from an adult in good health.

The chain employs TRBV25-1 and TRBJ2-2, with D unclear. Germline CDR1 reads MGHDK; CDR2 reads SYGVNS. V was shortened by 5 bases and J by 2 bases, with 15 bases between the two germline ends. The CDR3 has 16 amino acids. The CDR3 nucleotides are TGTGCCAGCAGTTACCCTTTAGGACCTAACACCGGGGAGCTGTTTTTT. The encoded protein is CASSYPLGPNTGELFF. Combining the CDR3 with reference TRBV25-1 and TRBJ2-2 gives the whole variable domain EADIYQTPRYLVIGTGKKITLECSQTMGHDKMYWYQQDPGMELHLIHYSYGVNSTEKGDLSSESTVSRIRTEHFPLTLESARPSHTSQYLCASSYPLGPNTGELFFGEGSRLTVL.

By frequency in the sample, this clone is medium-sized. The chain joins TRBV2 to TRBJ2-3; 12 bases match TRBD1. The length of the CDR3 is 15 residues. Germline CDR1 and CDR2: SNHLY and FYNNEI. V was clipped by 7 bases and J by 6 bases; unmatched bases: 8. CDR3 sequence reads: CASTGGQGAWDTQYF. Here the CDR3 DNA reads TGTGCCAGCACCGGGGGACAGGGGGCATGGGATACGCAGTATTTT.

This clone was seen only a few times. This sequence joins TRBV11-2 and TRBJ2-3; D is possibly TRBD1 (6 bases). Germline V gene lookup returns CDR1 SGHAT and CDR2 FQNNGV. This CDR3 spans 16 amino acids. Trimming removed 3 bases at V and 1 base at J, with 14 bases between. The CDR3 protein is CASSLGNRVGTDTQYF. CDR3 DNA: TGTGCCAGCAGCTTGGGAAACAGGGTTGGCACAGATACGCAGTATTTT.

The chain has TRBV2 and TRBJ2-1; 11 bases align to TRBD2. This CDR3 has 13 amino acids. Germline trimming cut 10 bases from V and 7 bases from J; bases unmatched to any gene: 6. Germline V lookup: CDR1 SNHLY, CDR2 FYNNEI. CDR3: CAIEGLAVNEQFF. Written as DNA, the CDR3 is TGTGCCATCGAGGGACTAGCGGTGAATGAGCAGTTCTTC.

V gene TRBV11-2 combines with J gene TRBJ2-7; 10 bases match TRBD2. Germline V gene sequence: CDR1 SGHAT, CDR2 FQNNGV. This CDR3 has 18 amino acids. Losses at the gene ends were 8 bases for V and 4 bases for J; bases not matched to a gene: 20. CDR3 sequence reads: CASPIKFWSGGALYEQYF. CDR3 nucleotide sequence: TGTGCCAGCCCCATTAAATTTTGGAGCGGGGGGGCCCTGTACGAGCAGTACTTC.

The chain combines TRBV6-6 with TRBJ2-4; possibly TRBD1 or TRBD2 for D (6 bases each). V lost 5 bases, J lost 1 base, and 15 bases lay in between. Germline V gives CDR1 MNHNY, CDR2 SVGAGI (reference sequence). CDR3 length equals 16 residues. DNA for the CDR3: TGTGCCAGCAGTCTCCGGGGGCAGGGGGCCAAAAACATTCAGTACTTC. Translated: CASSLRGQGAKNIQYF.

The rearrangement links TRBV6-5 to TRBJ1-4; tentatively, D is TRBD1 (5 bases). Germline CDR1 and CDR2: MNHEY and SVGAGI. Trimming took 2 bases from V and 0 from J, leaving 10 bases between them. CDR3 length: 16 amino acids. The CDR3 spells CASSYRGLATNEKLFF. In DNA, the CDR3 is TGTGCCAGCAGTTACCGGGGGTTAGCAACTAATGAAAAACTGTTTTTT.

This chain connects TRBV25-1 to TRBJ1-4; D ambiguous. Trimming took off 4 bases at V and 8 bases at J, with 11 bases between the two ends. CDR3 size: 13 residues. The germline gives CDR1 MGHDK, CDR2 SYGVNS. The CDR3 reads CASSVRFGEKLFF. CDR3 sequence (DNA): TGTGCCAGCAGTGTTAGGTTTGGCGAAAAACTGTTTTTT.

V usage is TRBV7-9 and J usage is TRBJ2-7; D may be TRBD1 or TRBD2 (5 bases each). CDR3 length: 13 residues. Trimming removed 7 bases at V and 2 bases at J, with 12 bases between. Germline CDR1 and CDR2: SEHNR and FQNEAQ (reference sequence). The CDR3 spells CASTQRDAYEQYF. The CDR3 DNA follows: TGTGCCAGCACCCAGAGGGACGCCTACGAGCAGTACTTC.

This chain connects TRBV9 to TRBJ1-3, with D unresolved. The CDR3 is made up of 13 amino acids. Trimming took 7 bases from V and 11 from J, leaving 19 bases between them. The germline V gene encodes CDR1 SGDLS and CDR2 YYNGEE. The CDR3 DNA sequence: TGTGCCAGCGACCCGGATGGAATTATGCCCATATATTTT. Translation gives CASDPDGIMPIYF.

This rearrangement joins TRBV7-2 to TRBJ1-1; no definite D call. The CDR3 is 13 amino acids. V lost 4 bases, J lost 1 base, and 7 bases lay in between. Germline lookup yields CDR1 SGHTA and CDR2 FQGNSA. The CDR3 sequence is CASSSQRNTEAFF. The CDR3 nucleotides read TGTGCCAGCAGCTCACAGAGGAACACTGAAGCTTTCTTT. Variable domain in full (rest from reference TRBV7-2 and TRBJ1-1): GAGVSQSPSNKVTEKGKDVELRCDPISGHTALYWYRQSLGQGLEFLIYFQGNSAPDKSGLPSDRFSAERTGGSVSTLTIQRTQQEDSAVYLCASSSQRNTEAFFGQGTRLTVV.

The V and J genes are TRBV2 and TRBJ1-3, with 9 bases aligning to TRBD1. V shed 5 bases and J 4 bases; nucleotides not matched to a gene: 6. Germline V gene sequence: CDR1 SNHLY, CDR2 FYNNEI. The CDR3 length is 15 residues. The CDR3 nucleotides read TGTGCCAGCAGTATGGGACAGGGCCTCGGAAACACCATATATTTT. Its protein is CASSMGQGLGNTIYF.

The V gene is TRBV3-1 (or the pseudogene TRBV3-2), the J gene TRBJ2-2; the D call may be TRBD1 or TRBD2 (5 bases each). V gave up 4 bases and J gave up 6 bases, with 15 bases separating them. The CDR3 contains 15 residues. CDR1 is LGHDT, CDR2 YNNKEL, per germline (reference sequence). The CDR3 coding sequence is TGTGCCAGCAGCCCGAGGTTTGGGGGTCCCGGGGAGCTGTTTTTT. Its translation: CASSPRFGGPGELFF.

In the case of this clone: Other DNA sequences from this sample encode an identical CDR3 as well. The chain joins TRBV6-5 to TRBJ1-1; D unresolved. Trimming shortened V by 5 bases and J by 2 bases, and 6 bases separated the two germline ends. From germline, CDR1 is MNHEY and CDR2 SVGAGI. This CDR3 contains 12 residues. The CDR3 nucleotides are TGTGCCAGCAGTACAGTAAACACTGAAGCTTTCTTT. This encodes CASSTVNTEAFF.

The gene calls are TRBV3-1 (or the pseudogene TRBV3-2) and TRBJ2-7, with 13 bases fitting TRBD2. There are 15 residues in the CDR3. Germline V gene sequence: CDR1 LGHDT, CDR2 YNNKEL (reference sequence). V lost 4 bases and J lost 1; bases outside the gene matches: 1. The CDR3 spells CASSLLAGGSYEQYF. The CDR3 nucleotides are TGTGCCAGCAGCCTACTAGCGGGGGGGTCCTACGAGCAGTACTTC.

The chain has TRBV4-1 and TRBJ1-6, with 8 bases fitting TRBD1. Trimming at V came to 2 bases and at J to 6 bases, leaving 6 bases not matched to a gene. This CDR3 comprises 16 residues. Germline lookup yields CDR1 MGHRA and CDR2 YSYEKL. CDR3 bases: TGCGCCAGCAGCCAACCCCGACAGGGGAGTAATTCACCCCTCCACTTT. Translation gives CASSQPRQGSNSPLHF.

In this sample, this clone turned up once. This chain uses TRBV6-5 with TRBJ1-4; the D gene is possibly TRBD1 (6 bases). V was shortened by 2 bases and J by 7 bases, with 11 bases between the two germline ends. In germline, CDR1 is MNHEY, CDR2 SVGAGI. This CDR3 region has 14 residues. CDR3 in amino acids: CASSYRGLGEKLFF. In nucleotides, the CDR3 is TGTGCCAGCAGTTACAGGGGGTTGGGTGAAAAACTGTTTTTT.